Presented here are 27 T cell receptor beta chains from one specimen sequenced in a study of post-analysis software for immune sequencing data. Study observations and caveats: In patients, TRBV5-6, TRBV5-1 and TRBV20-1 belonged to five TRBV segments found more frequently than in controls.

Incorporated into the TCR beta cDNA libraries were unique molecular identifiers, which served to reduce PCR and sequencing biases. In TCRdb, the PCR reads were re-called with MiXCR into one record per CDR3 protein. The data show hundreds of thousands of distinct CDR3 sequences, with 55% to 70% seen just once and around 11% held by the top ten. No antigens are known for them. Material: blood. The receptors were sampled from a girl aged 2 to 10 with multiple sclerosis.

The chain uses TRBV29-1 and TRBJ1-2; possible D gene TRBD1, 6 bases. CDR1 and CDR2 (germline): SQVTM, ANQGSEA. Between the trimmed V and J ends, which lost 7 bases and 6 bases, there was a span of 21 bases. The CDR3 runs 14 residues. The DNA for the CDR3 is TGCAGCGCCACGAGGTCAGGGGTGAACGATGGCTACACCTTC. Translated: CSATRSGVNDGYTF.

This rearrangement joins TRBV2 to TRBJ2-1; D gene unclear. This CDR3 has 14 residues. Trimming pared 7 bases from V and 4 bases from J, leaving 14 bases between. Germline loops: CDR1 SNHLY, CDR2 FYNNEI. The CDR3 here is CASIWILGYNEQFF. In DNA form, the CDR3 reads TGTGCCAGCATATGGATCTTAGGATACAATGAGCAGTTCTTC.

The chain recombines TRBV3-1 with TRBJ1-4; possibly TRBD1 for D (6 bases). The CDR3 is made up of 14 amino acids. CDR1 and CDR2 from the germline V gene are LGHDT and YNNKEL (reference sequence). With 7 bases removed from V and 4 bases from J, the gap between germline ends came to 13 bases. In DNA form, the CDR3 reads TGTGCCAGCAACACCGGGACACTTAATGAAAAACTGTTTTTT. Translating it yields CASNTGTLNEKLFF.

The chain couples TRBV12-3 or TRBV12-4 to TRBJ2-7; D unresolved. The J call is doubtful: the DNA matches TRBJ2-5 better. This CDR3 is built from 12 residues. For the CDR3, the DNA is TGTGCCAGCAGCTGGGGTACGGAGACCCAGTACTTC. Protein: CASSWGTETQYF.

This CDR3 reads CASSSRPAGNTGELFF. CDR3 bases: TGTGCCAGCAGCTCACGGCCGGCGGGGAACACCGGGGAGCTGTTTTTT. The chain is built from TRBV3-1 and TRBJ2-2, with TRBD2 as a possible D gene (5 bases). This CDR3 comprises 16 residues. The V end was cut by 5 bases, the J end by 1 base, with 14 bases between. Germline loops: CDR1 LGHDT, CDR2 YNNKEL (reference sequence). Using reference TRBV3-1 and TRBJ2-2 for the parts outside the CDR3, the full variable domain is DTAVSQTPKYLVTQMGNDKSIKCEQNLGHDTMYWYKQDSKKFLKIMFSYNNKELIINETVPNRFSPKSPDKAHLNLHINSLELGDSAVYFCASSSRPAGNTGELFFGEGSRLTVL.

The chain joins TRBV29-1 to TRBJ2-1, with D possibly being TRBD2 (5 bases). Germline CDR1 and CDR2: SQVTM and ANQGSEA. Trimming shortened V by 7 bases and J by 3 bases, and 19 bases separated the two germline ends. The CDR3 runs to 15 residues. The CDR3 DNA reads as TGCAGCGGATCCAGCCGGGATTCGATCTACAATGAGCAGTTCTTC. Translating it yields CSGSSRDSIYNEQFF.

The rearrangement links TRBV2 to TRBJ2-5, with 8 bases that match TRBD2. The CDR3 runs to 18 residues. Trimming cost V 7 bases and J 4 bases; bases outside gene matches: 20. CDR1 is SNHLY, CDR2 FYNNEI, per germline. As DNA, the CDR3 is TGTGCCAGCACCCACCTTCGAGCGGGAGAATGGAAGGGAGAGACCCAGTACTTC. Residues: CASTHLRAGEWKGETQYF.

The chain uses TRBV29-1 and TRBJ1-5; 10 bases are a match to TRBD1. There are 12 residues in the CDR3. Germline CDR1 reads SQVTM; CDR2 reads ANQGSEA. Germline trimming cut 8 bases from V and 7 bases from J; bases unmatched to any gene: 5. This CDR3 reads CSIWDRGQPQHF. The CDR3 DNA follows: TGCAGCATATGGGACAGGGGACAGCCCCAGCATTTT.

This chain links TRBV6-5 with TRBJ2-7; D possibly corresponds to TRBD1 (6 bases). The DNA matches TRBJ2-4 better at its end, which makes the J call doubtful. Germline CDR1 reads MNHEY; CDR2 reads SVGAGI. CDR3 length: 11 residues. CDR3: CASKGVDIQYF. CDR3 DNA: TGTGCCAGCAAGGGGGTTGACATTCAGTACTTC.

This clonotype turned up a few times. V usage is TRBV7-9 and J usage is TRBJ1-5; 7 bases match TRBD1. The CDR3 extends over 16 amino acids. Germline V gene data show CDR1 as SEHNR and CDR2 as FQNEAQ (reference sequence). Unmatched junction bases numbered 6, after V lost 1 base and J lost 3 bases. CDR3 DNA: TGTGCCAGCAGCTTAGGAGGGGGCGGAAACAATCAGCCCCAGCATTTT. Protein sequence: CASSLGGGGNNQPQHF.

This clonotype was seen a few times. The V call is TRBV20-1, the J call TRBJ2-1; 10 bases fit TRBD2. The CDR3 loop spans 18 amino acids. The V gene's germline CDR1 is DFQATT and CDR2 SNEGSKA (reference sequence). With V trimmed by 0 bases and J by 3 bases, 11 bases remained unmatched. The CDR3 DNA sequence: TGCAGTGCTAGAGATGGTAGCGGGGGGCTGAAATACTACAATGAGCAGTTCTTC. Translated: CSARDGSGGLKYYNEQFF.

The chain couples TRBV25-1 to TRBJ2-3; 7 bases map to TRBD2. With V trimmed by 3 bases and J by 1 base, 4 bases remained unmatched. The CDR3 sequence is 15 residues long. Germline values: CDR1 MGHDK, CDR2 SYGVNS. CDR3 nucleotide sequence: TGTGCCAGCAGTGATTTCAGCGGGGGCACAGATACGCAGTATTTT. The encoded protein is CASSDFSGGTDTQYF.

This clonotype has a single count. The genes are TRBV6-1 and TRBJ1-2, with 7 nucleotides matching TRBD1. The trim removed 6 bases at V and 5 bases at J, leaving 15 bases unmatched. The CDR3 has 16 amino acids. CDR1 MNHNS and CDR2 SASEGT come from the germline V gene. The CDR3, as DNA: TGTGCCAGCAGCGACCCGCGGGGGGCGACAGGGTATGGCTACACCTTC. Translating gives CASSDPRGATGYGYTF.

This sequence joins TRBV4-3 and TRBJ2-5, with unresolved D. The CDR3 is made up of 15 amino acids. In germline, CDR1 is LGHNA, CDR2 YSLEER. Trimming shortened V by 1 base and J by 6 bases, and 15 bases separated the two germline ends. In nucleotides, the CDR3 is TGCGCCAGCAGCCAAGGGTGGGGATTGGAAAAGACCCAGTACTTC. It specifies CASSQGWGLEKTQYF.

In regard to this clonotype: Mismatch with germline at one junction end may stem from a read error. The rearrangement links TRBV9 to TRBJ2-1, with D perhaps TRBD1 (6 bases). CDR3 length equals 16 residues. Germline CDR1 reads SGDLS; CDR2 reads YYNGEE. In DNA, the CDR3 is TGCGCCAGCAGCGTATACCGGGACATACAATCCAATGAGCAGTTCTTC. This translates into CASSVYRDIQSNEQFF.

This chain uses TRBV5-1 with TRBJ2-7; 8 bases match TRBD2. The CDR3 loop spans 16 amino acids. The V and J ends lost 4 bases and 2 bases, in that order; junction bases with no gene match: 11. Germline lookup yields CDR1 SGHRS and CDR2 YFSETQ. This chain's CDR3 is CASSGGLTSVAYEQYF. CDR3 nucleotide sequence: TGCGCCAGCAGCGGGGGATTGACTAGCGTAGCCTACGAGCAGTACTTC.

Of note for this clonotype: A read error may account for a junction end that differs from germline. The CDR3 sequence: CPSSQRGQGGNQYF. DNA for the CDR3: TGTCCCAGCTCTCAACGAGGACAGGGCGGGAACCAGTACTTC. The chain carries TRBV18 and TRBJ2-5, with 8 bases fitting TRBD1. The CDR3 loop spans 14 amino acids. CDR1 and CDR2 (germline): KGHSH, LQKENI.

This chain links TRBV7-9 with TRBJ2-5; D is possibly TRBD1 or TRBD2 (5 bases each). The DNA end favors TRBJ2-7, so the J call may be wrong. Germline loops: CDR1 SEHNR, CDR2 FQNEAQ (reference sequence). The CDR3 runs to 13 residues. CDR3 bases: TGTGCCAGCAGCACTCTCTGGGGGACCGAGCAGTACTTC. Its translation is CASSTLWGTEQYF.

The chain has TRBV7-9 and TRBJ2-1; D remains unclear. V dropped 4 bases and J dropped 2 bases, with 3 bases sitting between them. Looked up from germline, CDR1 is SEHNR and CDR2 is FQNEAQ (reference sequence). The CDR3 consists of 12 residues. As DNA, the CDR3 is TGTGCCAGCAGCTGGGCCTACAATGAGCAGTTCTTC. Translation gives CASSWAYNEQFF.

V and J are TRBV6-2 or TRBV6-3 and TRBJ2-3; 7 nucleotides match TRBD1. The V and J ends lost 8 bases and 2 bases, in that order; junction bases with no gene match: 10. Germline loops: CDR1 MNHEY, CDR2 SVGEGT. The CDR3 contains 15 residues. The CDR3 DNA reads TGTGCCAGCCGAAGACAGGGTTGGGACACAGATACGCAGTATTTT. Translated: CASRRQGWDTDTQYF.

J is TRBJ1-6 and V is TRBV7-7, with D possibly TRBD1 on 6 matching bases. The ends were cut back, 2 bases at V and 7 bases at J, with 12 bases in the middle. From germline, CDR1 is SSHAT and CDR2 FNYEAQ (reference sequence). This CDR3 spans 15 amino acids. CDR3 in amino acids: CASSLSSGGNSPLHF. CDR3 sequence (DNA): TGTGCCAGCAGCTTAAGTAGCGGGGGCAATTCACCCCTCCACTTT.

V gene TRBV12-3 or TRBV12-4 combines with J gene TRBJ2-3, with 9 bases matching TRBD2. Trimming at V came to 5 bases and at J to 13 bases, leaving 19 bases not matched to a gene. This CDR3 spans 16 amino acids. This chain's CDR3 is CASSRRLAERADAEYF. CDR3 coding DNA: TGTGCCAGCAGTCGTCGACTAGCGGAGAGAGCAGATGCGGAGTATTTT.

The sample holds a few counts of this clonotype. The chain has TRBV5-6 and TRBJ2-1; D is possibly TRBD2 (7 bases). CDR3 size: 16 residues. Trimming removed 5 bases at V and 2 bases at J, with 17 bases between. Per germline, CDR1 SGHDT and CDR2 YYEEEE. CDR3 residues: CASRQEGGYPYNEQFF. In DNA form, the CDR3 reads TGTGCCAGCAGGCAGGAGGGGGGGTACCCCTACAATGAGCAGTTCTTC.

The chain employs TRBV7-2 and TRBJ1-5; tentative D call: TRBD1 (5 bases). Germline V gives CDR1 SGHTA, CDR2 FQGNSA. The CDR3 extends over 16 amino acids. V was cut by 5 bases and J by 2 bases, with 16 bases left in between. This CDR3 is CASSPWRGKGNQPQHF. DNA of the CDR3: TGTGCCAGCAGCCCCTGGAGGGGCAAAGGCAATCAGCCCCAGCATTTT.

V and J are TRBV5-1 and TRBJ2-1, with D possibly matching TRBD1 (5 bases). Germline CDR1 and CDR2: SGHRS and YFSETQ. The length of the CDR3 is 16 residues. The V end was cut by 1 base, the J end by 5 bases, with 16 bases between. The chain's CDR3 is CASSLIQGRANNEQFF. The CDR3 DNA reads TGCGCCAGCAGCTTGATTCAGGGTCGGGCAAACAATGAGCAGTTCTTC. Full variable domain (rest looked up from reference TRBV5-1 and TRBJ2-1): KAGVTQTPRYLIKTRGQQVTLSCSPISGHRSVSWYQQTPGQGLQFLFEYFSETQRNKGNFPGRFSGRQFSNSRSEMNVSTLELGDSALYLCASSLIQGRANNEQFFGPGTRLTVL.

This clonotype occurred a few times. The chain recombines TRBV29-1 with TRBJ1-1, with TRBD1 as a possible D gene (6 bases). The CDR3 loop spans 14 amino acids. The germline V gene encodes CDR1 SQVTM and CDR2 ANQGSEA. V was cut by 2 bases and J by 3 bases, with 13 bases left in between. CDR3 nucleotide sequence: TGCAGCGTTGAAAGGTCGAAGGGGGACACTGAAGCTTTCTTT. Amino acids: CSVERSKGDTEAFF.

V and J are TRBV6-1 and TRBJ2-4, with TRBD1 identical over 8 bases. With the DNA end fitting TRBJ2-5 better, the J assignment may be wrong. Germline V gene data show CDR1 as MNHNS and CDR2 as SASEGT. There are 13 residues in the CDR3. The CDR3 region has the DNA TGTGCCTTTCAACAGGGGGGAGAGGAGACCCAGTACTTC. As protein: CAFQQGGEETQYF.